These T cell receptor beta chains were read from a single sample in a study of T cell responses to AZD1222 COVID-19 vaccine. The data were produced by immunoSEQ multiplex PCR, yet TCRdb's version contains in-frame clones alone and is incomplete. The sample includes over 90,000 clones, 91% of them seen just once. This material consisted of peripheral blood, taken on day 0 of AZD1222 vaccination. These receptors were taken from an adult in good health. The conserved cysteine and the conserved F or W are not part of the CDR3 here. Size is stated for part of the rows, as once, few or many counts, or as a class when the clone is expanded.

>-|TRBJ2-1|TRBV27
ASSTPRFMGNEQF
>-|TRBJ2-7|TRBV28
ASSRQGISYEQY
>once|TRBJ2-1|TRBV19
ASSETSGRAHEQF
>-|TRBJ2-2|TRBV9
ASSSSLAGGPRTGELF
>once|TRBJ2-7|TRBV25-1
ASSVQGKVKYEQY
>-|TRBJ1-1|TRBV27
ASIPGLGGYTEAF
>-|TRBJ2-6|TRBV18
ASSSYTGANVLT
>-|TRBJ1-4|TRBV5-4
ASSSTSGTNEKLF
>-|TRBJ1-3|TRBV29-1
SALSGNTIY
>-|TRBJ1-1|TRBV14
ASSPLPTLGAF
>-|TRBJ1-5|TRBV6-1
ASSEGVGFEGNQPQH
>-|TRBJ2-1|TRBV3-1/TRBV3-2
ASRAGLLPNNEQF
>-|TRBJ1-3|TRBV5-1
ASSLEVAGNTIY
>-|TRBJ1-3|TRBV6-5
ASSNSLGDGNTIY
>-|TRBJ2-3|TRBV3-1/TRBV3-2
ASSQPPADTQY
>-|TRBJ1-1|TRBV6-5
ASSYASGVDTEAF
>-|TRBJ2-1|TRBV7-9
ASSLGTSVYNEQF
>-|TRBJ2-7|TRBV6-5
ALEGATYEQY
>-|TRBJ1-5|TRBV5-5
ASSLAWDGGIQPQH
>once|TRBJ1-4|TRBV27
ASRGHTNEKLF
>-|TRBJ1-1|TRBV28
ASTEENTEAF
>-|TRBJ2-7|TRBV30
AWTGTSGKGSEQY
>-|TRBJ1-1|TRBV7-9
ASSLPPGQRAEAF
>once|TRBJ2-7|TRBV7-8
ASRQRYGEQY
>few|TRBJ2-2|TRBV6-4
ASSGRDTGELF
>-|TRBJ1-2|TRBV7-9
ASRVPQGAQGYT
>few|TRBJ2-2|TRBV7-2
ASSPGLAGLTGELF
>-|TRBJ1-3|TRBV28
ASREGGTGNTIY
>once|TRBJ1-4|TRBV28
ASSSQGTATNEKLF
>-|TRBJ1-1|TRBV15
ATSSGGGTEAF
>-|TRBJ1-2|TRBV28
ASSNRGKLYGYT
>-|TRBJ2-1|TRBV4-1
ASSQVGGGLSYNEQF
>-|TRBJ1-1|TRBV15
ATSREAGVAEAF
>-|TRBJ2-7|TRBV7-2
ASSLDPGVFEQY